Listed here is a single T cell receptor (beta chain). Its cognate antigen is unknown. CDR1 is MDHEN and CDR2 is SYDVKM in the germline V gene. The CDR3 is 16 residues long. The V gene end was trimmed by 3 bases and the J gene end by 0 bases; junction bases not matched to a gene: 7. Doses given second, at about 4 or about 12 weeks, were pooled. TCRdb keeps only in-frame clones here, not all; method: immunoSEQ multiplex PCR. The sample has roughly 67,000 clones, about 88% seen once. The entry originates in a study of T cell responses to AZD1222 COVID-19 vaccine. Study-wide results and limits: Reportedly, nearly half the spike-specific TCRs target unmutated variant regions. The sample set comprised mostly white British donors with more females, and clonal diversity was possibly underestimated.

The J gene is TRBJ1-1, the V gene TRBV28; 7 nucleotides match TRBD1. Sequenced here: peripheral blood, sampled 28 days after the second AZD1222 dose. This TCR came from an adult who received the AZD1222 COVID-19 vaccine. Here the CDR3 DNA reads TGTGCCAGCAGTTTGGCGGGACAGCTCATGAACACTGAAGCTTTCTTT. Its translation is CASSLAGQLMNTEAFF.